This T cell receptor beta chain came from a study of blood T cell repertoires in COVID-19. Study information: The United States, Italy and Spain provided the acute and convalescent COVID-19 samples. T cells, B-cell-depleted T cells, or PBMCs supplied cDNA or gDNA.

In the original workflow: By means of reference gene primer amplification, nucleated cell counts were estimated. Method: immunoSEQ multiplex PCR; TCRdb's copy keeps in-frame clones and lacks some. Clonal size and the V and J genes are those of that table, whereas D and trimming came from the DNA. The sample records about 130,000 clones, about 86% being singletons. Sequenced material: PBMCs or T cells enriched from blood (not recorded which). This clonotype was obtained from a man aged 45-65 years who had recovered from COVID-19.

The CDR3 DNA follows: TGCGCCAGCAGCCAAGATAGCGCTCCGACTAACTATGGCTACACCTTC. Its protein product is CASSQDSAPTNYGYTF. The J gene is TRBJ1-2, the V gene TRBV4-3; D not certain. V was shortened by 0 bases and J by 0 bases, with 11 bases between the two germline ends. CDR3 size: 16 residues. CDR1 and CDR2 from the germline V gene are LGHNA and YSLEER.